Listed below are T cell receptor beta chains from one sample, sequenced in a study of blood T cells in healthy people across ages. TCRdb called the 5' RACE reads again in MiXCR, with one record for every CDR3 protein. In the table there are over 550,000 distinct CDR3 sequences, about 30% of which are singletons. Sequenced: blood. The receptors shown here come from a woman of 80 years or more in good health. The CDR3 runs from the conserved cysteine through the conserved F or W. The D gene is left open where the match is weak. For some rows the clone size is stated as once, few or many, or as a class when expanded; others skip it.

cdr3_aa: CASSLLTSNSGAEAFF
cdr3_nt: TGTGCCAGCAGCTTACTAACGTCCAATTCGGGGGCTGAAGCTTTCTTT
j_call: TRBJ1-1
clone_size: few
v_call: TRBV7-2
d_call: .

cdr3_aa: CSATGASGEPQHF
cdr3_nt: TGCAGTGCTACAGGGGCGTCCGGGGAGCCCCAGCATTTT
j_call: TRBJ1-5
clone_size: .
v_call: TRBV20-1
d_call: .

cdr3_aa: CASSQPQGARIYTF
cdr3_nt: TGTGCCAGCAGCCAACCACAGGGGGCGCGGATCTACACCTTC
j_call: TRBJ1-2
clone_size: few
v_call: TRBV7-3
d_call: TRBD1

cdr3_aa: CASRPTSQETQYF
cdr3_nt: TGTGCCAGCAGACCGACCTCCCAGGAGACCCAGTACTTC
j_call: TRBJ2-5
clone_size: many
v_call: TRBV5-6
d_call: .

cdr3_aa: CASSPGVVVKELFF
cdr3_nt: TGTGCCAGCAGTCCGGGAGTAGTGGTGAAAGAACTGTTTTTT
j_call: TRBJ1-4
clone_size: .
v_call: TRBV12-3/TRBV12-4
d_call: .

cdr3_aa: CASSQGEAADTQYF
cdr3_nt: TGCGCTAGCAGCCAAGGGGAAGCGGCAGATACGCAGTATTTT
j_call: TRBJ2-3
clone_size: .
v_call: TRBV4-1
d_call: .

cdr3_aa: CAGSFQRGSRGEQYF
cdr3_nt: TGTGCCGGCAGTTTCCAACGGGGCAGCAGGGGCGAGCAGTACTTC
j_call: TRBJ2-7
clone_size: .
v_call: TRBV12-3/TRBV12-4
d_call: .

cdr3_aa: CAGGYDQETQYF
cdr3_nt: TGTGCCGGGGGGTATGACCAAGAGACCCAGTACTTC
j_call: TRBJ2-5
clone_size: many
v_call: TRBV6-2/TRBV6-3
d_call: .

cdr3_aa: CASSQAGGEKLFF
cdr3_nt: TGTGCCAGCAGCCAAGCCGGGGGTGAAAAACTGTTTTTT
j_call: TRBJ1-4
clone_size: few
v_call: TRBV6-1
d_call: .

cdr3_aa: CASTLLPRQGANEKLFF
cdr3_nt: TGCGCCAGCACCCTACTACCTCGACAGGGGGCGAATGAAAAACTGTTTTTT
j_call: TRBJ1-4
clone_size: once
v_call: TRBV5-1
d_call: TRBD1

cdr3_aa: CASSLRQTQVYEQYF
cdr3_nt: TGTGCCAGCAGCTTGCGTCAGACGCAGGTGTACGAGCAGTACTTC
j_call: TRBJ2-7
clone_size: many
v_call: TRBV5-5
d_call: .

cdr3_aa: CATSRGDRGYNEQYF
cdr3_nt: TGTGCCACCAGCAGAGGGGACAGGGGATACAATGAGCAGTACTTC
j_call: TRBJ2-5
clone_size: .
v_call: TRBV15
d_call: TRBD1

cdr3_aa: CASSLRSGTGSSPLHF
cdr3_nt: TGTGCCAGCAGTCTCAGATCCGGGACAGGGAGTTCACCCCTCCACTTT
j_call: TRBJ1-6
clone_size: .
v_call: TRBV28
d_call: TRBD1

cdr3_aa: CASSRGLADSSQYF
cdr3_nt: TGTGCCAGCAGCAGGGGACTAGCGGACAGTTCGCAGTACTTC
j_call: TRBJ2-7
clone_size: .
v_call: TRBV3-1
d_call: TRBD2

cdr3_aa: CASSQLDRASTDTQYF
cdr3_nt: TGTGCCAGCAGCCAACTGGATAGGGCTAGCACAGATACGCAGTATTTT
j_call: TRBJ2-3
clone_size: few
v_call: TRBV3-1
d_call: .

cdr3_aa: CASSRGRGARHQPQHF
cdr3_nt: TGTGCCAGCAGCAGGGGGCGGGGGGCGAGGCATCAGCCCCAGCATTTT
j_call: TRBJ1-5
clone_size: few
v_call: TRBV21-1
d_call: .

cdr3_aa: CAWSGASVWNEQFF
cdr3_nt: TGTGCCTGGAGCGGGGCCTCGGTTTGGAATGAGCAGTTCTTC
j_call: TRBJ2-1
clone_size: few
v_call: TRBV30
d_call: .

cdr3_aa: CASKPGTSREQFF
cdr3_nt: TGTGCCAGCAAACCCGGGACTAGCCGTGAGCAGTTCTTC
j_call: TRBJ2-1
clone_size: few
v_call: TRBV6-2/TRBV6-3
d_call: TRBD2

cdr3_aa: CATHGRIASNNYGYTF
cdr3_nt: TGTGCCACCCATGGACGGATTGCATCGAATAACTATGGCTACACCTTC
j_call: TRBJ1-2
clone_size: .
v_call: TRBV24-1
d_call: .

cdr3_aa: CASRAGGNTGELFF
cdr3_nt: TGTGCCAGCAGGGCAGGAGGTAACACCGGGGAGCTGTTTTTT
j_call: TRBJ2-2
clone_size: few
v_call: TRBV2
d_call: .

cdr3_aa: CASRWDRGRRGYTF
cdr3_nt: TGTGCCAGCAGGTGGGACAGGGGTAGGCGTGGCTACACCTTC
j_call: TRBJ1-2
clone_size: .
v_call: TRBV2
d_call: TRBD1

cdr3_aa: CASSTGQGATDTQYF
cdr3_nt: TGTGCCAGCAGCACAGGACAGGGGGCCACAGATACGCAGTATTTT
j_call: TRBJ2-3
clone_size: many
v_call: TRBV7-2
d_call: TRBD1

cdr3_aa: CSAPGQGEGQPQHF
cdr3_nt: TGCAGTGCGCCCGGACAGGGTGAAGGTCAGCCCCAGCATTTT
j_call: TRBJ1-5
clone_size: many
v_call: TRBV20-1
d_call: TRBD1

cdr3_aa: CASSTGTYGYTF
cdr3_nt: TGTGCCAGCAGCACCGGGACCTATGGCTACACCTTC
j_call: TRBJ1-2
clone_size: .
v_call: TRBV7-2
d_call: .

cdr3_aa: CASSVDWGVVYNEQFF
cdr3_nt: TGTGCCAGCAGCGTAGATTGGGGGGTTGTCTACAATGAGCAGTTCTTC
j_call: TRBJ2-1
clone_size: once
v_call: TRBV9
d_call: .

cdr3_aa: CASSWGGSEQYF
cdr3_nt: TGTGCCAGCAGCTGGGGGGGTTCAGAGCAGTACTTC
j_call: TRBJ2-7
clone_size: many
v_call: TRBV7-2
d_call: TRBD2

cdr3_aa: CASSGGRMNEKLFF
cdr3_nt: TGTGCCAGCAGTGGAGGGCGGATGAATGAAAAACTGTTTTTT
j_call: TRBJ1-4
clone_size: few
v_call: TRBV2
d_call: .

cdr3_aa: CSASWGGGRETQYF
cdr3_nt: TGCAGTGCTAGTTGGGGGGGCGGGCGAGAGACCCAGTACTTC
j_call: TRBJ2-5
clone_size: many
v_call: TRBV20-1
d_call: .

cdr3_aa: CASTLETGTDTQYF
cdr3_nt: TGTGCCAGCACCCTAGAGACAGGCACAGATACGCAGTATTTT
j_call: TRBJ2-3
clone_size: many
v_call: TRBV12-3/TRBV12-4
d_call: .

cdr3_aa: CASSIFQRAEAFF
cdr3_nt: TGTGCCAGTAGTATATTCCAACGGGCTGAAGCTTTCTTT
j_call: TRBJ1-1
clone_size: few
v_call: TRBV19
d_call: .

cdr3_aa: CASREAYTSPNYGYTF
cdr3_nt: TGTGCCAGCAGGGAGGCCTACACATCACCCAACTATGGCTACACCTTC
j_call: TRBJ1-2
clone_size: many
v_call: TRBV28
d_call: .

cdr3_aa: CSARGEGNEKPQHF
cdr3_nt: TGCAGTGCTAGGGGGGAAGGGAACGAGAAGCCCCAGCATTTT
j_call: TRBJ1-5
clone_size: few
v_call: TRBV20-1
d_call: .

cdr3_aa: CSAEASGVAYNEQFF
cdr3_nt: TGCAGTGCGGAGGCGAGCGGGGTCGCCTACAATGAGCAGTTCTTC
j_call: TRBJ2-1
clone_size: many
v_call: TRBV20-1
d_call: TRBD2

cdr3_aa: CASSPLAQGKADTQYF
cdr3_nt: TGTGCCAGCAGCCCCCTCGCGCAGGGGAAGGCAGATACGCAGTATTTT
j_call: TRBJ2-3
clone_size: many
v_call: TRBV4-2
d_call: .

cdr3_aa: CAGGGLNQETQYF
cdr3_nt: TGTGCCGGCGGGGGACTGAATCAAGAGACCCAGTACTTC
j_call: TRBJ2-5
clone_size: many
v_call: TRBV5-6
d_call: TRBD2

cdr3_aa: CASRPQGEEEKTQYF
cdr3_nt: TGCGCCAGCAGGCCTCAGGGAGAGGAAGAAAAGACCCAGTACTTC
j_call: TRBJ2-5
clone_size: many
v_call: TRBV4-1
d_call: .

cdr3_aa: CASSYLYEQFF
cdr3_nt: TGTGCCAGCAGTTATCTGTATGAGCAGTTCTTC
j_call: TRBJ2-1
clone_size: few
v_call: TRBV6-5
d_call: .

cdr3_aa: CASSRDGYEQYF
cdr3_nt: TGTGCCAGCAGTCGGGACGGCTACGAGCAGTACTTC
j_call: TRBJ2-7
clone_size: many
v_call: TRBV11-2
d_call: .

cdr3_aa: CASSFTGGATGELFF
cdr3_nt: TGTGCCAGCAGCTTCACAGGGGGCGCCACGGGGGAGCTGTTTTTT
j_call: TRBJ2-2
clone_size: few
v_call: TRBV7-2
d_call: TRBD1

cdr3_aa: CASSEYRQGNQPQHF
cdr3_nt: TGTGCCAGCAGTGAATATAGACAGGGCAATCAGCCCCAGCATTTT
j_call: TRBJ1-5
clone_size: many
v_call: TRBV6-1
d_call: .

cdr3_aa: CASSQDRGLQPQHF
cdr3_nt: TGTGCCAGCAGCCAAGACAGGGGGCTTCAGCCCCAGCATTTT
j_call: TRBJ1-5
clone_size: many
v_call: TRBV3-1
d_call: TRBD1

cdr3_aa: CSAGRDQETQYF
cdr3_nt: TGCAGTGCTGGGCGGGATCAAGAGACCCAGTACTTC
j_call: TRBJ2-5
clone_size: .
v_call: TRBV20-1
d_call: .

cdr3_aa: CSVAGDRGAGYGYTF
cdr3_nt: TGCAGCGTTGCAGGCGACAGGGGTGCCGGCTATGGCTACACCTTC
j_call: TRBJ1-2
clone_size: many
v_call: TRBV29-1
d_call: TRBD1

cdr3_aa: CASSYTRQGSSCERYF
cdr3_nt: TGTGCCAGCAGTTACACCCGACAGGGGAGCTCCTGCGAGCGGTACTTC
j_call: TRBJ2-7
clone_size: .
v_call: TRBV6-6
d_call: TRBD1

cdr3_aa: CASSLTGALSTGTQYF
cdr3_nt: TGTGCCAGCAGTTTGACAGGGGCCCTTAGCACAGGTACGCAGTATTTT
j_call: TRBJ2-3
clone_size: .
v_call: TRBV6-5
d_call: TRBD1

cdr3_aa: CASSETSGGATGELFF
cdr3_nt: TGTGCCAGCAGCGAGACTAGCGGGGGGGCGACCGGGGAGCTGTTTTTT
j_call: TRBJ2-2
clone_size: .
v_call: TRBV5-5
d_call: TRBD2

cdr3_aa: CSAEAGGSTDTQYF
cdr3_nt: TGCAGTGCTGAGGCGGGGGGGAGCACAGATACGCAGTATTTT
j_call: TRBJ2-3
clone_size: many
v_call: TRBV20-1
d_call: TRBD2

cdr3_aa: CASSFGLGGYTF
cdr3_nt: TGTGCCAGCAGTTTCGGGTTAGGTGGCTACACCTTC
j_call: TRBJ1-2
clone_size: .
v_call: TRBV12-3/TRBV12-4
d_call: .

cdr3_aa: CASSPDRANYGYTF
cdr3_nt: TGTGCCAGCAGCCCTGACAGGGCTAACTATGGCTACACCTTC
j_call: TRBJ1-2
clone_size: many
v_call: TRBV7-2
d_call: TRBD1

cdr3_aa: CASGKGGRGTEAFF
cdr3_nt: TGTGCCAGCGGGAAAGGGGGCCGGGGGACTGAAGCTTTCTTT
j_call: TRBJ1-1
clone_size: many
v_call: TRBV6-5
d_call: TRBD1

cdr3_aa: CSAPRSRGYSNTEAFF
cdr3_nt: TGCAGTGCTCCTCGGTCCCGCGGTTATTCGAACACTGAAGCTTTCTTT
j_call: TRBJ1-1
clone_size: few
v_call: TRBV20-1
d_call: .

cdr3_aa: CASTPGGGTTYEQYF
cdr3_nt: TGTGCCAGCACCCCAGGCGGGGGGACTACCTACGAGCAGTACTTC
j_call: TRBJ2-7
clone_size: many
v_call: TRBV9
d_call: TRBD2

cdr3_aa: CASSRVSDRGGGYTF
cdr3_nt: TGTGCCAGCAGCCGAGTCTCGGACAGGGGAGGAGGCTACACCTTC
j_call: TRBJ1-2
clone_size: many
v_call: TRBV7-2
d_call: TRBD1

cdr3_aa: CASSEGPKAGYNEQFF
cdr3_nt: TGTGCCAGCAGCGAAGGGCCGAAGGCGGGGTACAATGAGCAGTTCTTC
j_call: TRBJ2-1
clone_size: .
v_call: TRBV7-2
d_call: .

cdr3_aa: CATSRVLWGGEQYF
cdr3_nt: TGTGCCACCAGCAGAGTCCTCTGGGGGGGGGAGCAGTACTTC
j_call: TRBJ2-5
clone_size: few
v_call: TRBV15
d_call: TRBD2

cdr3_aa: CAWSGGPRGYTF
cdr3_nt: TGTGCCTGGAGTGGTGGACCGAGGGGCTACACCTTC
j_call: TRBJ1-2
clone_size: .
v_call: TRBV30
d_call: .

cdr3_aa: CSARDGNRVVTTEAFF
cdr3_nt: TGCAGTGCTAGAGATGGGAACAGGGTAGTAACCACTGAAGCTTTCTTT
j_call: TRBJ1-1
clone_size: few
v_call: TRBV20-1
d_call: .

cdr3_aa: CSARARHRSSYEQYF
cdr3_nt: TGCAGTGCTAGAGCACGGCACAGGAGCTCCTACGAGCAGTACTTC
j_call: TRBJ2-7
clone_size: many
v_call: TRBV20-1
d_call: .

cdr3_aa: CAWGHKHNEQFF
cdr3_nt: TGTGCCTGGGGCCACAAGCACAATGAGCAGTTCTTC
j_call: TRBJ2-1
clone_size: many
v_call: TRBV30
d_call: .